One and the same sample provided the 20 T cell receptor beta chains below, sequenced in a study of CD4 T cells in relation to SARS-CoV-2 and coronaviruses. Their recognized antigens are unknown. Sequencing used immunoSEQ multiplex PCR; TCRdb keeps in-frame clones, though not all of them. This table has some 16,000 clones, roughly 82% appearing once. The unexposed donors gave CD4+ T cells in about 2010-2019, prior to COVID-19. The cells were cultured for 9 to 11 days before CD4+ T cells were isolated. The sample comprised CD4+ T cells from PBMCs, cultured in vitro. These receptors came from a human donor in good health.

V usage is TRBV18 and J usage is TRBJ1-6; D is possibly TRBD1 (5 bases). The CDR3 is made up of 13 amino acids. V lost 6 bases to trimming and J lost 10 bases, with 13 bases between them. The germline CDR1 and CDR2 sequences are KGHSH and LQKENI. The DNA for the CDR3 is TGTGCCAGCTCCCCTGCTGGGGGGTCACCCCTCCACTTT. Translation gives CASSPAGGSPLHF.

This clone was seen a few times. V is TRBV5-1 and J is TRBJ1-4, with D possibly TRBD1 on 6 matching bases. The CDR3 has 14 amino acids. Trimming shortened V by 3 bases and J by 3 bases, and 9 bases separated the two germline ends. The germline CDR1 and CDR2 sequences are SGHRS and YFSETQ. Here the CDR3 reads CASSSGEANEKLFF. The DNA of the CDR3 is TGCGCCAGCAGCTCAGGGGAGGCTAATGAAAAACTGTTTTTT.

This clone was seen just once. At one boundary the junction diverges from the germline segment, which might be a read error. CDR3 residues: CASSLAGAHTQYF. CDR3 DNA: TGTGCCAGCAGTCTAGCGGGAGCTCATACGCAGTATTTT. This chain joins TRBV12-3 or TRBV12-4 and TRBJ2-3; 10 nucleotides agree with TRBD2. CDR3 length: 13 residues.

This clone showed up just once. The gene calls are TRBV7-2 and TRBJ1-2; perhaps TRBD1 as D (5 bases). The CDR3 has 15 amino acids. Germline V lookup: CDR1 SGHTA, CDR2 FQGNSA. The V gene lost 0 bases and the J gene lost 0 bases, with 8 bases spanning the gap. CDR3 amino acids: CASSLAGRPNYGYTF. CDR3 DNA: TGTGCCAGCAGCTTAGCGGGGCGCCCTAACTATGGCTACACCTTC.

V usage is TRBV5-3 and J usage is TRBJ2-7; D unclear. TRBV5-3 is marked as an open reading frame, function uncertain. Trimming stripped 4 bases from V and 0 bases from J, with 11 bases between. The CDR3 is made up of 14 amino acids. The CDR3 reads CARSPGPSSYEQYF. The CDR3 region has the DNA TGTGCCAGAAGCCCCGGGCCCAGCTCCTACGAGCAGTACTTC.

This chain connects TRBV11-2 to TRBJ2-5; D tentatively reads TRBD1 or TRBD2 (7 bases each). CDR3 length: 17 residues. Germline CDR1 reads SGHAT; CDR2 reads FQNNGV. V lost 1 base to trimming and J lost 2 bases, with 17 bases between them. CDR3 in amino acids: CASSLGNQGGRQETQYF. DNA for the CDR3: TGTGCCAGCAGCTTAGGGAATCAGGGGGGGAGGCAAGAGACCCAGTACTTC.

This chain joins TRBV7-6 and TRBJ2-5; a possible D gene is TRBD2 (5 bases). This CDR3 region has 15 residues. Trimming shortened V by 5 bases and J by 5 bases, and 18 bases separated the two germline ends. Germline lookup yields CDR1 SGHVS and CDR2 FNYEAQ. CDR3: CASSQTLGGSETQYF. The DNA of the CDR3 is TGTGCCAGCAGCCAAACCCTTGGAGGTTCGGAGACCCAGTACTTC.

The chain uses TRBV5-1 and TRBJ2-3; D is uncertain. Trimming removed 2 bases from V and 5 bases from J, with 15 bases in between. This CDR3 comprises 15 residues. Looked up from germline, CDR1 is SGHRS and CDR2 is YFSETQ. This CDR3 is CASSFGVAEGDTQYF. The CDR3 nucleotides read TGCGCCAGCAGCTTCGGTGTGGCGGAAGGAGATACGCAGTATTTT.

This chain connects TRBV28 to TRBJ1-5; D is unclear. Germline V CDR1 and CDR2: MDHEN, SYDVKM. The CDR3 has 15 amino acids. The V end lost 3 bases, the J end lost 2 bases, and 11 bases lay between the germline ends. In nucleotides, the CDR3 is TGTGCCAGCAGTTTGGGGTCAGGAGGCAATCAGCCCCAGCATTTT. Translated, it gives CASSLGSGGNQPQHF. The full variable domain, with the rest looked up from reference TRBV28 and TRBJ1-5, is DVKVTQSSRYLVKRTGEKVFLECVQDMDHENMFWYRQDPGLGLRLIYFSYDVKMKEKGDIPEGYSVSREKKERFSLILESASTNQTSMYLCASSLGSGGNQPQHFGDGTRLSIL.

This clone was counted a single time. V and J are TRBV18 and TRBJ1-4; a weak D match, TRBD1 (5 bases). Looked up from germline, CDR1 is KGHSH and CDR2 is LQKENI. The CDR3 has 16 residues. With 3 bases removed from V and 0 bases from J, the gap between germline ends came to 11 bases. In nucleotides, the CDR3 is TGTGCCAGCTCACCTCGGGGCGTGGCAACTAATGAAAAACTGTTTTTT. It codes for CASSPRGVATNEKLFF. The entire variable domain, with the rest obtained from reference TRBV18 and TRBJ1-4, is as follows: NAGVMQNPRHLVRRRGQEARLRCSPMKGHSHVYWYRQLPEEGLKFMVYLQKENIIDESGMPKERFSAEFPKEGPSILRIQQVVRGDSAAYFCASSPRGVATNEKLFFGSGTQLSVL.

The rearrangement links TRBV19 to TRBJ2-7; D is tentatively TRBD1 or TRBD2 (5 bases each). The CDR3 has 14 residues. Germline V CDR1 and CDR2: LNHDA, SQIVND (reference sequence). The V end was cut by 5 bases, the J end by 4 bases, with 15 bases between. CDR3 region: CASSPGGGLYEQYF. The CDR3 nucleotides are TGTGCCAGTAGTCCGGGTGGGGGTCTATACGAGCAGTACTTC.

This clone came up a few times. This rearrangement joins TRBV20-1 to TRBJ2-5; no firm D call. The CDR3 runs to 11 residues. Trimming removed 6 bases at V and 2 bases at J, with 7 bases between. CDR1 is DFQATT, CDR2 SNEGSKA, per germline (reference sequence). CDR3 sequence (DNA): TGCAGTGCAATAATACAAGAGACCCAGTACTTC. Amino acids: CSAIIQETQYF.

This clone has only a few counts. The V and J genes are TRBV27 and TRBJ1-4, with a possible D match to TRBD1 (5 bases). The CDR3 runs to 13 residues. Trimming stripped 6 bases from V and 8 bases from J, with 13 bases between. Germline V gene sequence: CDR1 MNHEY, CDR2 SMNVEV (reference sequence). The CDR3 loop is CASRAGREEKLFF. CDR3 coding DNA: TGTGCCAGCAGGGCAGGGCGGGAAGAAAAACTGTTTTTT.

The chain is built from TRBV3-1 (or the pseudogene TRBV3-2) and TRBJ2-2; TRBD2 is a possible D gene (5 bases). From germline, CDR1 is LGHDT and CDR2 YNNKEL (reference sequence). The CDR3 loop spans 18 amino acids. Trimming shortened V by 0 bases and J by 7 bases, and 21 bases separated the two germline ends. DNA for the CDR3: TGTGCCAGCAGCCAAGAAGGCCCGTCTAGCTACGGTGGCGGGGAGCTGTTTTTT. It is translated as CASSQEGPSSYGGGELFF.

The chain links TRBV5-6 to TRBJ2-7; perhaps D is TRBD1 or TRBD2 (5 bases each). From germline, CDR1 is SGHDT and CDR2 YYEEEE. Trimming left V 1 base short and J 6 bases short, with 14 bases between. The CDR3 length is 14 residues. This CDR3 is CASSLWPGGPEQYF. The CDR3 DNA is TGTGCCAGCAGCTTGTGGCCTGGGGGACCCGAGCAGTACTTC.

V and J are TRBV28 and TRBJ1-4, with D hard to call. Per germline, CDR1 MDHEN and CDR2 SYDVKM. The germline V and J ends were trimmed by 2 bases and 3 bases, with 10 bases remaining between them. This CDR3 has 15 residues. CDR3 in DNA: TGTGCCAGCAGTTTAGCAGGAGAGGCTAATGAAAAACTGTTTTTT. Translating it yields CASSLAGEANEKLFF.

The V call is TRBV6-5, the J call TRBJ1-2; 9 bases fit TRBD1. V shed 6 bases and J 5 bases; nucleotides not matched to a gene: 10. The CDR3 extends over 15 amino acids. CDR1 and CDR2 from the germline V gene are MNHEY and SVGAGI. The CDR3 sequence: CASRPPGQGGYGYTF. The CDR3 DNA reads as TGTGCCAGCAGGCCTCCGGGACAGGGCGGTTATGGCTACACCTTC.

J is TRBJ1-6 and V is TRBV21-1; the table's D call of TRBD1 was not tested on the DNA. TRBV21-1 is marked as a pseudogene. CDR3 length equals 20 residues. CDR3 region: CAEPGTGGPLRGSYNSPLHF. CDR3 nucleotides: TGTGCCGAGCCCGGGACAGGGGGGCCCCTTCGGGGTTCCTATAATTCACCCCTCCACTTT.

The chain has TRBV7-8 and TRBJ2-7; perhaps D is TRBD1 or TRBD2 (5 bases each). V gave up 1 base and J gave up 2 bases, with 9 bases separating them. This CDR3 contains 14 residues. CDR1 and CDR2 from the germline V gene are SGHVS and FQNEAQ. CDR3 coding DNA: TGTGCCAGCAGCTTAGGGGACGGGGCCTACGAGCAGTACTTC. It translates to CASSLGDGAYEQYF.

This chain uses TRBV5-1 with TRBJ1-1; perhaps TRBD1 as D (5 bases). Trimming cost V 0 bases and J 4 bases, with 13 bases left between them. The CDR3 loop spans 15 amino acids. CDR1 is SGHRS and CDR2 is YFSETQ in the germline V gene. As DNA, the CDR3 is TGCGCCAGCAGCTTGGCGGGGGGGATTGGCACTGAAGCTTTCTTT. As protein: CASSLAGGIGTEAFF.